This T cell receptor beta chain originates from a study of T-cell reconstitution after alpha-beta-depleted transplantation in children (dated by TCRdb to the mid-2010s). About the study as a whole: Using TCR repertoire profiling, the study quantitatively followed how T-cell immune reconstitution unfolded in children after TCRalphabeta/CD19-depleted allogeneic hematopoietic cell transplantation. Broad study findings and their caveats: The frequencies of hyperexpanded clones fell over the following months, and after one year, T-cell counts and TCRbeta diversity were mostly attributed to newly produced T cells. The apparently early alphabetaT-cell count recovery about two months after transplant was reportedly dependent on only several hundred rapidly expanded clones derived from non-depleted graft cells. In some patients, the high TCRbeta diversity seen at day 60 was put down to recipient T cells and intrathymic progenitors that had survived conditioning.

Library prep was done by PCR. Data came from an Illumina HiSeq 2500. TCR library preparation used molecular barcoding, with unique molecular identifiers applied to normalize quantification of the TCRbeta repertoire. TCRdb reanalyzed the raw reads on its own, using fastp at Q25 for trimming and MiXCR for clone calling, and kept in-frame beta chains. Each CDR3 protein gets just one entry, which takes the most common genes and DNA from the rows behind it. Here the sample has 700,000 to 950,000 distinct CDR3 sequences; about 15% occur a single time. In total, the top ten clones hold roughly 5% of the sample. About this clonotype: Its recognized antigen is unknown. No base quality values were provided; no much bigger clone lies one nucleotide off.

According to the study, the label for this sample's treatment or condition signals: allogeneic hematopoietic cell transplantation with graft depleted of TCRalphabeta T cells and CD19 B cells. TCRalphabeta/CD19-depleted allogeneic hematopoietic cell grafts were given to the transplant recipients, all of whom were children. The CDR3 has 16 amino acids, counting the end cysteine and phenylalanine. Left in the record is the CDR3 DNA by itself, 48 bases read in frame from the first base. Based on the germline V gene, the CDR1 and CDR2 sequences are SGHDN and FVKESK. Compared with germline, V lacks 3 bases and J lacks 7 bases; bases without a gene match: 11.

The chain is assembled from TRBV14 and TRBJ2-1; 8 nucleotides in the junction match TRBD2. This receptor was identified in a male patient younger than 18 who had a stem cell transplant for acute lymphoblastic leukemia, so the T cells may come from the graft donor. The sequencing used PBMCs, mostly from graft donor cells, collected 360 days after TCRalphabeta/CD19-depleted stem cell transplant. The CDR3 region: CASSHRSGSGPNEQFF. The nucleotides read TGTGCCAGCAGCCACCGGAGCGGGAGCGGACCTAATGAGCAGTTCTTC.